This T cell receptor beta chain was captured by sequencing in a study of blood T cell repertoires in COVID-19. Study at large: Whether acute or convalescent, the COVID-19 samples came from the United States, Italy and Spain. From T cells, B-cell-depleted T cells, or PBMCs came the material, which was cDNA or gDNA.

Original handling: By means of reference gene primer amplification, nucleated cell counts were estimated. TCRdb's copy holds only in-frame clones and misses some; the assay was immunoSEQ multiplex PCR. The V and J calls and clone size were taken over from that table, and D and trimming were inferred from the DNA. Of 170,000 or so clones detected, 75% to 90% appear once; the ten largest clones hold 6.2%. Looked up from germline, CDR1 is MNHEY and CDR2 is SVGAGI. The length of the CDR3 is 12 residues. The ends were cut back, 9 bases at V and 5 bases at J, with 13 bases in the middle. Which cohort a participant joined came from the clinical history participants gave.

The V gene is TRBV6-5, the J gene TRBJ2-5, with a possible D match to TRBD2 (5 bases). This receptor was obtained from a man aged 35 to 55 who had recovered from COVID-19. Sequencing was carried out using PBMCs or T cells enriched from blood (not recorded which). The CDR3: CASSGTTETQYF. The DNA of the CDR3 is TGTGCCAGTTCGGGAACAACCGAGACCCAGTACTTC.